These T cell receptor beta chains were read from a single sample in a study of cytomegalovirus exposure and HLA in healthy donors. Only in-frame clones appear in the TCRdb table, and some are missing; sequencing was by immunoSEQ multiplex PCR. Altogether under 80,000 clones are present, around 75% being singletons, with the ten largest covering roughly half. The sequencing input was PBMCs. These receptors were obtained from a man aged 45-60 years in good health and CMV-seropositive. Each CDR3 is given with its conserved first and last residue.

TRBJ2-2,TRBV6-5,CASNGFLSNTGELFF
TRBJ2-3,TRBV10-2,CASSESTPGQGRTDTQYF
TRBJ1-1,TRBV5-5,CASSPTGTGRGNTEAFF
TRBJ2-1,TRBV4-3,CASSQDPSGGSYEQFF
TRBJ2-7,TRBV28,CASSQTGGLAGRNEQYF
TRBJ2-7,TRBV19,CVSSIGAIAEQYF
TRBJ2-7,TRBV7-9,CASSLGRGSDEQYF
TRBJ1-5,TRBV21-1,CASGREEDSNQPQHF
TRBJ2-1,TRBV18,CASSPGLAGGSGEQFF
TRBJ2-5,TRBV9,CASSLGGVETQYF
TRBJ2-5,TRBV7-2,CASSWDPGQRETQYF
TRBJ1-6,TRBV27,CASSSWGVGNSPLHF
TRBJ2-7,TRBV11-1,CASSLTSGPYEQYF
TRBJ2-1,TRBV12-5,CASGLAWTGLSNEQFF
TRBJ2-3,TRBV11-3,CASSLGGSTDTQYF
TRBJ2-1,TRBV7-6,CASSPRTSGPYNEQFF
TRBJ2-2,TRBV10-1,CASRAGGTGELFF
TRBJ1-1,TRBV7-9,CASSPQLGAEAFF
TRBJ2-7,TRBV7-9,CASSFQGNEQYF
TRBJ2-2,TRBV7-9,CASSLQGKVAGELFF
TRBJ2-5,TRBV29-1,CSVLVGETQYF
TRBJ2-1,TRBV7-3,CASSLNGASGRPGNEQFF
TRBJ2-1,TRBV5-5,CASSPRTSDNEQFF
TRBJ1-5,TRBV30,CAWGKIREGPQHF
TRBJ2-5,TRBV5-1,CASSFGRGKETQYF
TRBJ2-2,TRBV30,CAWGEDGELFF